This T cell receptor (beta chain) is drawn from a study of cytomegalovirus exposure and HLA in healthy donors. 60 Vbeta and 13 Jbeta primers were used in PCR. Libraries were prepared by immunoSEQ multiplex PCR; TCRdb keeps only in-frame clonotypes and omits some of them. The repertoire holds around 92,000 clones, with about 74% as singletons. The germline gives CDR1 KGHSH, CDR2 LQKENI. The CDR3 spans 12 residues. Study results and caveats: Most TCRs appeared rarely, but some public TCRs recurred in many donors.

With regard to this clone: No antigen is known for it.

The source of this sequence is a man between 60 and 75 years old in good health and CMV-seropositive. Sequencing used PBMCs. This sequence joins TRBV18 and TRBJ2-5; tentative D call: TRBD1 (6 bases). The DNA end is a closer match to TRBJ2-7, so the J assignment may be wrong. The CDR3 sequence is CASSPLRGEQYF. The CDR3 DNA follows: TGTGCCAGCTCACCACTCAGGGGCGAGCAGTACTTC.